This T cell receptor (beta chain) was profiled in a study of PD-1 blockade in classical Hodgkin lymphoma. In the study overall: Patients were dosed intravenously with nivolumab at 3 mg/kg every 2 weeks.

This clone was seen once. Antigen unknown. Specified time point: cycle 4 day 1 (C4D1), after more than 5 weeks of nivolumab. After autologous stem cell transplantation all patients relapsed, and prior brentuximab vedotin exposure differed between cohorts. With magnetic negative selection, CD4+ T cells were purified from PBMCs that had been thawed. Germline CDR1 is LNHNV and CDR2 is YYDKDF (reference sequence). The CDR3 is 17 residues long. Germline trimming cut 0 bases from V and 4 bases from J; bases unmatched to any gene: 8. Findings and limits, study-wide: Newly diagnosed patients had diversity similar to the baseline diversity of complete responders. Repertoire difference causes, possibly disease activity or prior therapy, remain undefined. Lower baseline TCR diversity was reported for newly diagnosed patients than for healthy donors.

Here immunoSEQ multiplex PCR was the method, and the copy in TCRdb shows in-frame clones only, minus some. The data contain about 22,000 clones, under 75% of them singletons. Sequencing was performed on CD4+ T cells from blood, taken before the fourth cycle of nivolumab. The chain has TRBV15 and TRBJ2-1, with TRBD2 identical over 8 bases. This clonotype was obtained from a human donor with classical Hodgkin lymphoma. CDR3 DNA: TGTGCCACCAGCAGAGAGCTGGCGGGGGGTGTTTACAATGAGCAGTTCTTC. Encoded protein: CATSRELAGGVYNEQFF.